These 27 T cell receptor beta chains came from one sample sequenced in a study of T cell repertoires in cytomegalovirus infection. No cognate antigen is known for these TCRs. TCRdb reanalysed the reads using MiXCR and keeps one entry per CDR3 protein. The sample has some 900,000 distinct CDR3 sequences, approximately 30% seen once. The specimen was cultured CD8+ T cells from PBMCs, collected from culture after CMV antigen stimulation. All receptors come from a human donor in good health (CMV status not recorded). Some clones in this sample may be carry-over from other donors' samples.

There are many counts of this clonotype. The chain employs TRBV12-3 or TRBV12-4 and TRBJ2-1; TRBD2 might be the D (7 bases). CDR3 length: 16 amino acids. Trimming took 3 bases from V and 5 from J, leaving 17 bases between them. CDR3 loop: CASSLGVRGLNNEQFF. The CDR3 bases are TGTGCCAGCAGTTTGGGGGTGCGGGGGCTAAACAATGAGCAGTTCTTC.

Points on this clonotype: At one end, the junction sequence differs from germline, possibly due to a read error. V is TRBV19 and J is TRBJ1-1; no clear D. This CDR3 contains 13 residues. Germline V gives CDR1 LNHDA, CDR2 SQIVND (reference sequence). The CDR3 sequence: CVSAPYANTEAFF. For the CDR3, the DNA is TGTGTCAGTGCCCCGTACGCGAACACTGAAGCTTTCTTT.

This clonotype was found many times. V is TRBV7-8 and J is TRBJ2-5; maybe TRBD2 (5 bases). This CDR3 comprises 14 residues. Deletions cut 4 bases from V and 5 bases from J, with 14 bases between. Germline V gene data show CDR1 as SGHVS and CDR2 as FQNEAQ. CDR3 in DNA: TGTGCCAGCAGCTCCTGGGCAGGCGGGGAGACCCAGTACTTC. Translating it yields CASSSWAGGETQYF.

The chain carries TRBV6-5 and TRBJ1-1, with TRBD1 identical over 10 bases. This CDR3 spans 15 amino acids. The V gene's germline CDR1 is MNHEY and CDR2 SVGAGI. V was pared by 5 bases and J by 2 bases, with 5 bases of the junction left unmatched. CDR3 sequence: CASSIGQGGNTEAFF. The DNA of the CDR3 is TGTGCCAGCAGTATCGGACAGGGGGGAAACACTGAAGCTTTCTTT.

This clonotype came up a few times. The chain has TRBV19 and TRBJ1-1; D ambiguous. Germline values: CDR1 LNHDA, CDR2 SQIVND (reference sequence). Trimming stripped 10 bases from V and 8 bases from J, with 17 bases between. The CDR3 is 12 residues long. The CDR3 nucleotides are TGTGCCACCATACCCGACCTGGGGGAAGCTTTCTTT. This sequence encodes CATIPDLGEAFF.

This clonotype was seen more than once but under ten times. The CDR3 protein is CASSLGLTSSYNEQFF. The CDR3, as DNA: TGTGCCAGCAGTTTGGGCTTAACCAGCTCCTACAATGAGCAGTTCTTC. V and J are TRBV12-3 or TRBV12-4 and TRBJ2-1; D ambiguous. The CDR3 has 16 residues. Trimming stripped 3 bases from V and 0 bases from J, with 12 bases between.

There are many counts of this clonotype. CDR3 coding DNA: TGTGCCAGCAGCCCCGTAGGGGCAGGGACTGAAGCTTTCTTT. Amino acid sequence: CASSPVGAGTEAFF. The chain carries TRBV7-2 and TRBJ1-1; weak D call: TRBD1 (5 bases). This CDR3 is 14 amino acids long. Germline assignment: CDR1 SGHTA and CDR2 FQGNSA. The V end lost 5 bases, the J end lost 5 bases, and 15 bases lay between the germline ends.

This clonotype was recorded many times. V gene TRBV7-9 combines with J gene TRBJ2-1; D may be TRBD1 or TRBD2 (5 bases each). V shed 4 bases and J shed 1 base, with 20 bases lying between them. The CDR3 covers 18 residues. Germline loops: CDR1 SEHNR, CDR2 FQNEAQ (reference sequence). CDR3 sequence: CASSSGRGISRSYNEQFF. CDR3 DNA sequence: TGTGCCAGCAGCTCAGGGAGAGGGATAAGTAGGTCCTACAATGAGCAGTTCTTC.

The chain employs TRBV27 and TRBJ1-5; TRBD1 is a possible D gene (5 bases). V gave up 5 bases and J gave up 6 bases, with 14 bases separating them. Germline lookup yields CDR1 MNHEY and CDR2 SMNVEV (reference sequence). The CDR3 is 14 residues long. The DNA for the CDR3 is TGTGCCAGCAGTCAGGGAGGTGCGCTTCAGCCCCAGCATTTT. This codes for CASSQGGALQPQHF.

This chain joins TRBV7-8 and TRBJ1-2, with D uncertain. Per germline, CDR1 SGHVS and CDR2 FQNEAQ. The CDR3 length is 14 residues. With 1 base removed from V and 3 bases from J, the gap between germline ends came to 9 bases. CDR3 amino acids: CASSLVSEDYGYTF. The CDR3, as DNA: TGTGCCAGCAGCTTAGTCTCGGAGGACTATGGCTACACCTTC. The whole variable domain, remainder taken from reference TRBV7-8 and TRBJ1-2, is GAGVSQSPRYKVAKRGQDVALRCDPISGHVSLFWYQQALGQGPEFLTYFQNEAQLDKSGLPSDRFFAERPEGSVSTLKIQRTQQEDSAVYLCASSLVSEDYGYTFGSGTRLTVV.

This sequence joins TRBV27 and TRBJ1-1; a weak D match, TRBD1 (6 bases). CDR1 is MNHEY, CDR2 SMNVEV, per germline (reference sequence). This CDR3 spans 14 amino acids. V was pared by 7 bases and J by 11 bases, with 23 bases between. CDR3 residues: CASTATGGGQVAFF. CDR3 nucleotide sequence: TGTGCCAGCACCGCAACGGGGGGCGGTCAGGTTGCTTTCTTT.

This clonotype was seen a handful of times. This sequence joins TRBV13 and TRBJ2-1; D not resolved. The CDR3 loop spans 12 amino acids. Germline V lookup: CDR1 PRHDT, CDR2 FYEKMQ (reference sequence). The V and J ends lost 3 bases and 6 bases respectively, with 6 bases between them. The CDR3 spells CASSFQSNEQFF. The CDR3 DNA follows: TGTGCCAGCAGCTTTCAAAGCAATGAGCAGTTCTTC. Full variable domain (remainder filled in from reference TRBV13 and TRBJ2-1): AAGVIQSPRHLIKEKRETATLKCYPIPRHDTVYWYQQGPGQDPQFLISFYEKMQSDKGSIPDRFSAQQFSDYHSELNMSSLELGDSALYFCASSFQSNEQFFGPGTRLTVL.

This clonotype was seen only a few times. The rearrangement links TRBV12-3 or TRBV12-4 to TRBJ2-7, with 8 bases aligning to TRBD1. The CDR3 spans 12 residues. The V and J ends lost 6 bases and 6 bases, in that order; junction bases with no gene match: 4. CDR3 protein: CASSTGGGEQYV. CDR3 nucleotides: TGTGCCAGCAGCACAGGGGGAGGCGAGCAGTACGTC.

A few counts support this clonotype. V usage is TRBV7-9 and J usage is TRBJ2-1; D possibly corresponds to TRBD2 (6 bases). The CDR3 is made up of 16 amino acids. V lost 8 bases, J lost 3 bases, and 20 bases lay in between. Germline V gene data show CDR1 as SEHNR and CDR2 as FQNEAQ (reference sequence). For the CDR3, the DNA is TGTGCCAGCGTCCCCATGGGCGGGGCTTTCTACAATGAGCAGTTCTTC. The encoded protein is CASVPMGGAFYNEQFF.

This clonotype was detected ten times or more. The gene calls are TRBV7-8 and TRBJ1-4; no clear D. Germline-derived CDR1 and CDR2 are SGHVS and FQNEAQ. This CDR3 has 16 residues. Trimming took 2 bases from V and 2 from J, leaving 12 bases between them. The CDR3 sequence: CASSLILGVTNEKLFF. CDR3 coding DNA: TGTGCCAGCAGCTTAATTCTCGGGGTGACTAATGAAAAACTGTTTTTT.

The chain carries TRBV12-3 or TRBV12-4 and TRBJ1-1; no definite D call. CDR3 length: 11 residues. CDR3 sequence (DNA): TGTGCTTTCGGTAATAACACTGAAGCTTTCTTT. Residues: CAFGNNTEAFF.

This chain joins TRBV7-9 and TRBJ1-2; D remains ambiguous. The CDR3 spans 16 residues. The V end lost 2 bases, the J end lost 4 bases, and 17 bases lay between the germline ends. The germline CDR1 and CDR2 sequences are SEHNR and FQNEAQ (reference sequence). CDR3 sequence reads: CASSLPSAQWVYGYTF. DNA for the CDR3: TGTGCCAGCAGCTTACCCTCGGCCCAGTGGGTCTATGGCTACACCTTC.

The table lists this clonotype with a few counts. CDR3 sequence reads: CASSVDYEQYF. CDR3 bases: TGTGCCAGCAGTGTCGACTACGAGCAGTACTTC. The chain employs TRBV25-1 and TRBJ2-7; D not resolved. Germline-derived CDR1 and CDR2 are MGHDK and SYGVNS. This CDR3 is 11 amino acids long. V was cut by 4 bases and J by 3 bases, with 4 bases left in between.

This clonotype was seen repeatedly, ten times or more. This chain joins TRBV7-8 and TRBJ2-1, with D possibly TRBD1 on 5 matching bases. Germline V gene sequence: CDR1 SGHVS, CDR2 FQNEAQ. V shed 0 bases and J shed 6 bases, with 15 bases lying between them. The CDR3 has 16 residues. For the CDR3, the DNA is TGTGCCAGCAGCTTAGCGCGTAGTTTTGGGGCCAATGAGCAGTTCTTC. The encoded protein is CASSLARSFGANEQFF.

The rearrangement joins TRBV6-5 to TRBJ1-1; D gene unclear. Deletions cut 2 bases from V and 7 bases from J, with 8 bases between. This CDR3 has 12 amino acids. Germline CDR1 is MNHEY and CDR2 is SVGAGI. CDR3 DNA: TGTGCCAGCAGTTACGCCAATCATGAAGCTTTCTTT. As protein: CASSYANHEAFF.

This clonotype showed up just a few times. The chain couples TRBV15 to TRBJ1-2; D is unclear. CDR1 LNHNV and CDR2 YYDKDF come from the germline V gene (reference sequence). The length of the CDR3 is 14 residues. The V end lost 0 bases, the J end lost 1 base, and 6 bases lay between the germline ends. The CDR3 nucleotides read TGTGCCACCAGCAGAGATGACATTAACTATGGCTACACCTTC. This encodes CATSRDDINYGYTF.

This chain connects TRBV15 to TRBJ2-2; D gene ambiguous. Trimming took 5 bases from V and 5 from J, leaving 9 bases between them. CDR1 and CDR2 from the germline V gene are LNHNV and YYDKDF (reference sequence). The CDR3 extends over 13 amino acids. CDR3 nucleotide sequence: TGTGCCACCAGCGTCCCAAGGACCGGGGAGCTGTTTTTT. Protein sequence: CATSVPRTGELFF.

The rearrangement joins TRBV12-3 or TRBV12-4 to TRBJ2-1; TRBD2 agrees at 9 bases. The CDR3 runs to 15 residues. V gave up 7 bases and J gave up 4 bases; unmatched junction bases: 8. The CDR3 reads CASNDPLAGYNEQFF. CDR3 bases: TGTGCCAGCAACGATCCGCTAGCGGGGTACAATGAGCAGTTCTTC.

The sample holds many counts of this clonotype. The chain is built from TRBV7-8 and TRBJ1-4, with D possibly matching TRBD1 (5 bases). Germline V gives CDR1 SGHVS, CDR2 FQNEAQ. Trimming took 1 base from V and 8 from J, leaving 11 bases between them. This CDR3 has 14 amino acids. As DNA, the CDR3 is TGTGCCAGCAGCTTAGGAACAAGGGGCGAAAAACTGTTTTTT. Residues: CASSLGTRGEKLFF. Full variable domain (outside the CDR3, taken from reference TRBV7-8 and TRBJ1-4): GAGVSQSPRYKVAKRGQDVALRCDPISGHVSLFWYQQALGQGPEFLTYFQNEAQLDKSGLPSDRFFAERPEGSVSTLKIQRTQQEDSAVYLCASSLGTRGEKLFFGSGTQLSVL.

The V call is TRBV2, the J call TRBJ2-3, with TRBD1 matching over 7 bases. Trimming at V came to 7 bases and at J to 1 base, leaving 11 bases not matched to a gene. Looked up from germline, CDR1 is SNHLY and CDR2 is FYNNEI. The CDR3 spans 16 residues. CDR3 bases: TGTGCCAGCACTTTGTTCACAGGGGTACGCACAGATACGCAGTATTTT. Protein sequence: CASTLFTGVRTDTQYF.

This chain connects TRBV9 to TRBJ2-1, with 14 bases identical to TRBD2. J was trimmed by 7 bases and V by 3 bases; bases with no gene match: 6. The germline CDR1 and CDR2 sequences are SGDLS and YYNGEE. The CDR3 covers 16 residues. CDR3 nucleotides: TGTGCCAGCAGCGACCGACTAGCGGGGGGGCAGAATGAGCAGTTCTTC. Its protein product is CASSDRLAGGQNEQFF. Full variable domain (remainder filled in from reference TRBV9 and TRBJ2-1): DSGVTQTPKHLITATGQRVTLRCSPRSGDLSVYWYQQSLDQGLQFLIQYYNGEERAKGNILERFSAQQFPDLHSELNLSSLELGDSALYFCASSDRLAGGQNEQFFGPGTRLTVL.

This clonotype was seen ten or more times. The chain employs TRBV7-2 and TRBJ2-1, with 8 bases lining up with TRBD1. The V gene's germline CDR1 is SGHTA and CDR2 FQGNSA. This CDR3 has 19 amino acids. The trim removed 4 bases at V and 8 bases at J, leaving 22 bases unmatched. The CDR3 spells CASSSRTRSGGHKWDEQFF. CDR3 bases: TGTGCCAGCAGCTCCCGAACCAGATCAGGGGGCCATAAATGGGATGAGCAGTTCTTC.